This TCR beta chain was recovered during a study of regulatory T cells in long-lasting Graves disease. Combining iRepertoire HTBI primers with Arm-PCR of CDR3 regions, the authors built TCR beta libraries. TCRdb ran MiXCR on the multiplex PCR reads and lists one entry per CDR3 protein. The table shows about 400,000 distinct CDR3 sequences, with about 20% occurring only once. V was pared by 2 bases and J by 2 bases, with 2 bases of the junction left unmatched. The CDR3 is made up of 14 amino acids. The germline gives CDR1 LNHDA, CDR2 SQIVND (reference sequence). This sample's time point: persistent/refractory GD, antithyroid drugs over 5 years with positive TRAb. Making the TCR library involved RNA that had been extracted from PBMCs. Study-level findings and limits: Accuracy was possibly reduced by small sample size. Relative to newly diagnosed Graves' patients, persistent ones had lower TCR diversity. Examination was confined to peripheral blood, excluding thyroid tissue.

This clonotype came up a few times. Antigen unknown. The material sequenced was peripheral blood mononuclear cells (PBMCs), taken when the disease was refractory, from a patient treated with antithyroid drugs. The sequence was obtained from a female donor with Graves disease. The rearrangement links TRBV19 to TRBJ2-7, with 8 bases that match TRBD2. CDR3 in amino acids: CASSISLAAYEQYF. The DNA of the CDR3 is TGTGCCAGTAGTATATCACTAGCGGCCTACGAGCAGTACTTC.